This T cell receptor beta chain derives from a study of regulatory T cells in long-lasting Graves disease. This clonotype was detected a few times. According to the study, TCR beta libraries were built with iRepertoire HTBI primers and CDR3-region Arm-PCR. TCRdb re-derived calls from the multiplex PCR reads in MiXCR, one entry per CDR3 protein. Of 450,000 to 700,000 distinct CDR3 sequences in the sample, about 13% are singletons; the top ten hold roughly 9.7%. The CDR3 runs 13 residues. V lost 3 bases, J lost 0 bases, and 9 bases lay in between. CDR1 and CDR2 (germline): DFQATT, SNEGSKA (reference sequence). Noted time point: newly diagnosed GD, antithyroid drugs for less than 3 months. With RNA extracted from PBMCs as input, the TCR library was made. The same sample was also studied in work on T cells in Graves' hyperthyroidism and ophthalmopathy. From that second work: A set of HTBI primers served as the primers for a first-round RT-PCR of the TCR CDR3. Ophthalmopathy cases were set apart from stable hyperthyroidism by a 13 V-J model.

The source material was peripheral blood mononuclear cells (PBMCs), sampled at new diagnosis, from a patient treated with antithyroid drugs. The chain is built from TRBV20-1 and TRBJ2-7; D possibly corresponds to TRBD2 (5 bases). This clonotype was obtained from a young man with Graves disease. In nucleotides, the CDR3 is TGCAGTGCTAGCGGGAAGAGCTCCTACGAGCAGTACTTC. It codes for CSASGKSSYEQYF.